A selection of T cell receptor beta chains follows, all from one sample in a study of shared clonotypes between healthy human individuals. Sequencing was performed with immunoSEQ multiplex PCR; in TCRdb, only in-frame clones are kept and a portion is missing. Altogether around 1.6 million clones are present, about 98% being singletons, with the ten largest covering around 0.47%. The sequenced sample consisted of naive CD4+ T cells sorted from blood. These receptors originate from a man aged 30 to 45 in good health. Both conserved end residues are part of each CDR3. Each record gives: D gene, J gene, V gene, clone size, CDR3 DNA, CDR3 protein. The D gene is left open where the match is weak. Not every row has a clone size; where given, it reads once, few, many or a size class.

NA | TRBJ1-2 | TRBV28 | once | TGTGCCAGCAGTCCCCAAGCAGGACCTGGGTATTGGGGCTACACCTTC | CASSPQAGPGYWGYTF
TRBD1 | TRBJ2-7 | TRBV5-1 | NA | TGCGCCAGCAGCCCCGGGACAGGGGGAACCTACGAGCAGTACTTC | CASSPGTGGTYEQYF
TRBD1 | TRBJ2-7 | TRBV5-1 | once | TGCGCCAGCAGCCCAACAGGGGGCAGCTCCCTTAAAACCTACGAGCAGTACTTC | CASSPTGGSSLKTYEQYF
NA | TRBJ2-2 | TRBV7-6 | NA | TGTGCCAGCAGCTCAGGCCGTGAGTCAAACACCGGGGAGCTGTTTTTT | CASSSGRESNTGELFF
TRBD1 | TRBJ2-1 | TRBV7-9 | NA | TGTGCCAGCAGCACCGGACAGGGAGCCTACAATGAGCAGTTCTTC | CASSTGQGAYNEQFF
TRBD2 | TRBJ2-7 | TRBV6-1 | NA | TGTGCCAGCAGTGGGACTAGCGGAGGCCACGGTTGGGGCGAGCAGTACTTC | CASSGTSGGHGWGEQYF
NA | TRBJ2-1 | TRBV30 | NA | TGTGCCTGGAGTGCCGGGACCCGTCGGTTCTTC | CAWSAGTRRFF
NA | TRBJ2-3 | TRBV5-1 | NA | TGCGCCAGCAGCTGGCTGACAGGGACTACAGATACGCAGTATTTT | CASSWLTGTTDTQYF
TRBD1 | TRBJ2-7 | TRBV15 | NA | TGTGCCACCAGCAGACCACAGGGGGCCATCGGCGAGCAGTACTTC | CATSRPQGAIGEQYF
NA | TRBJ1-1 | TRBV15 | NA | TGTGCCACCAGCAGGACTATGGGCACTGAAGCTTTCTTT | CATSRTMGTEAFF
NA | TRBJ1-1 | TRBV4-1 | NA | TGCGCCAGCAGCCAAGGGGAGGGGAGGACTGAAGCTTTCTTT | CASSQGEGRTEAFF
NA | TRBJ2-5 | TRBV6-5 | NA | TGTGCCAGCAGTTACTTTACGGGGGTTGAGACCCAGTACTTC | CASSYFTGVETQYF
TRBD1 | TRBJ2-7 | TRBV5-5 | NA | TGTGCCAGCAGCCTTAGGACGTTAGACAGGGCGCCCTACGAGCAGTACTTC | CASSLRTLDRAPYEQYF
NA | TRBJ2-1 | TRBV7-3 | NA | TGTGCCAGCAGTTGGTTGGGCCCGAGCTCCTACAATGAGCAGTTCTTC | CASSWLGPSSYNEQFF
NA | TRBJ2-2 | TRBV5-1 | NA | TGCGCCAGCAGCTTGGGCGCTGGGGAGCTGTTTTTT | CASSLGAGELFF
TRBD2 | TRBJ2-7 | TRBV6-1 | once | TGTGCCAGCAGTGAAGTTAGACTAGCGGGAGGCTTCTACTACGAGCAGTACTTC | CASSEVRLAGGFYYEQYF
NA | TRBJ1-5 | TRBV5-8 | once | TGTGCCAGCAGCTTGATAGGCCGTACCGATTATAGCAATCAGCCCCAGCATTTT | CASSLIGRTDYSNQPQHF
TRBD2 | TRBJ2-1 | TRBV7-6 | NA | TGTGCCAGCAGCGCTCTAGCGGGAGTGAATGAGCAGTTCTTC | CASSALAGVNEQFF
NA | TRBJ2-4 | TRBV18 | once | TGTGCCAGCTCACCCCGGGTTCTAGCCAAAAACATTCAGTACTTC | CASSPRVLAKNIQYF
TRBD2 | TRBJ2-1 | TRBV19 | once | TGTGCCACTGTAGCGGGAGTACCCAATGAGCAGTTCTTC | CATVAGVPNEQFF
NA | TRBJ2-7 | TRBV5-6 | NA | TGTGCCAGCAGCTTGGCGGTATACGAGCAGTACTTC | CASSLAVYEQYF
TRBD1 | TRBJ1-5 | TRBV28 | NA | TGTGCCAGCAGTTTAAGTGGACAGGGGGCATATCAGCCCCAGCATTTT | CASSLSGQGAYQPQHF
NA | TRBJ2-7 | TRBV10-1 | NA | TGCGCCAGCAGTGGGGGGTCGTCCTACGAGCAGTACTTC | CASSGGSSYEQYF
NA | TRBJ1-1 | TRBV19 | NA | TGTGCCAGTAGTATTGCTACTGAAGCTTTCTTT | CASSIATEAFF
NA | TRBJ1-1 | TRBV9 | NA | TGTGCCAGCAGCCCGCGTCCGATGAACACTGAAGCTTTCTTT | CASSPRPMNTEAFF
TRBD2 | TRBJ2-7 | TRBV5-1 | NA | TGCGCCAGCAGCATAGACCCAAGGGGACTAGCGGGAGGCAACGAGCAGTACTTC | CASSIDPRGLAGGNEQYF
NA | TRBJ2-5 | TRBV18 | NA | TGTGCCAGCTCCCCGCTGGGCGAAGGGCTTCAAGAGACCCAGTACTTC | CASSPLGEGLQETQYF
NA | TRBJ2-2 | TRBV28 | NA | TGTGCCAGCAGGGGACCAGGATCAAGGACCGGGGAGCTGTTTTTT | CASRGPGSRTGELFF
NA | TRBJ2-7 | TRBV5-1 | NA | TGCGCCAGCAGCTGGGGGCAAGGGCATTCCTACGAGCAGTACTTC | CASSWGQGHSYEQYF
NA | TRBJ2-7 | TRBV6-6 | NA | TGTGCCAGCAGTTACATTGTGGGCGCAGACACCGAGCAGTACTTC | CASSYIVGADTEQYF
NA | TRBJ2-1 | TRBV9 | NA | TGTGCCAGCAGCGTAGGTAACGGGAGATGGAATGAGCAGTTCTTC | CASSVGNGRWNEQFF
NA | TRBJ2-3 | TRBV7-9 | NA | TGTGCCAGCAGCTTTGCACGCACAGATACGCAGTATTTT | CASSFARTDTQYF
NA | TRBJ2-3 | TRBV5-6 | once | TGTGCCAGCAGCTTGTGGAGAGGGGATACGCAGTATTTT | CASSLWRGDTQYF
TRBD1 | TRBJ2-7 | TRBV5-1 | NA | TGCGCCAGCAGTCTGGACAGGGGGTCGTACGAGCAGTACTTC | CASSLDRGSYEQYF
NA | TRBJ2-7 | TRBV7-9 | NA | TGTGCCAGCAGCTTTCGATCGGGTAGCTACGAGCAGTACTTC | CASSFRSGSYEQYF
TRBD2 | TRBJ2-7 | TRBV11-2 | NA | TGTGCCAGCAGCTTAACTGGGACTAGTTACGAGCAGTACTTC | CASSLTGTSYEQYF
NA | TRBJ1-4 | TRBV6-1 | once | TGTGCCAGCAGTGAAGGGGCAGGGGTCAAACTGTTTTTT | CASSEGAGVKLFF
NA | TRBJ2-5 | TRBV7-9 | NA | TGTGCCAGCAGCCCAACTAGGGACCAAGAGACCCAGTACTTC | CASSPTRDQETQYF
NA | TRBJ1-1 | TRBV5-1 | NA | TGCGCCAGCAGCCCGGAGAACACTGAAGCTTTCTTT | CASSPENTEAFF
TRBD2 | TRBJ2-1 | TRBV4-2 | NA | TGTGCCAGCAGCCCCAGCGGGAGGGAGTACAATGAGCAGTTCTTC | CASSPSGREYNEQFF
NA | TRBJ1-1 | TRBV6-6 | once | TGTGCCAGCAGTTTAAAGCCGTTGAACACTGAAGCTTTCTTT | CASSLKPLNTEAFF
TRBD1 | TRBJ2-3 | TRBV10-3 | NA | TGTGCCATCAGTGAGCAGGGGGCGGGCACAGATACGCAGTATTTT | CAISEQGAGTDTQYF
TRBD1 | TRBJ2-1 | TRBV6-1 | once | TGTGCCAGCAGTGAAACCGGGACAGGGTGGGATGAGCAGTTCTTC | CASSETGTGWDEQFF
NA | TRBJ2-7 | TRBV11-2 | NA | TGTGCCAGCAGCTTAGGCTCTCGCAGCTACGAGCAGTACTTC | CASSLGSRSYEQYF
NA | TRBJ2-3 | TRBV10-1 | once | TGCGCCAGCAGTGAGTCGAATCCGGGCTACCGAGATAATACGCAGTATTTT | CASSESNPGYRDNTQYF
TRBD1 | TRBJ2-3 | TRBV5-4 | NA | TGTGCCAGCAGCCCCCGACAGGGCGGCACAGATACGCAGTATTTT | CASSPRQGGTDTQYF
NA | TRBJ1-2 | TRBV28 | NA | TGTGCCAGTGTACCGAGTGAAGCTAACTATGGCTACACCTTC | CASVPSEANYGYTF
NA | TRBJ2-7 | TRBV10-3 | NA | TGTGCCATCAGGACCCACAGGGGAGGCTACGAGCAGTACTTC | CAIRTHRGGYEQYF
NA | TRBJ1-5 | TRBV18 | NA | TGTGCCAGCGCCACCGGGGGGCCTGATCAGCCCCAGCATTTT | CASATGGPDQPQHF
NA | TRBJ2-7 | TRBV7-7 | NA | TGTGCCAGCAGCCCGGACGGGTATAGTTCCTACGAGCAGTACTTC | CASSPDGYSSYEQYF
NA | TRBJ2-1 | TRBV9 | NA | TGTGCCAGTAGTCCTATAACGGGACCCAATGAGCAGTTCTTC | CASSPITGPNEQFF
NA | TRBJ2-1 | TRBV20-1 | NA | TGCAGTGCTCGTTCTAGGCAAGAGCAGTTCTTC | CSARSRQEQFF
NA | TRBJ1-2 | TRBV18 | NA | TGTGCCAGCTCCTTAAAACAGGGATACTATGGCTACACCTTC | CASSLKQGYYGYTF